This T cell receptor beta chain was identified during a study of lymphopenia after photon versus proton radiotherapy. Study-wide results and limits: Under photons, naive T cells and diversity fell while effector/memory populations rose.

Points on this clone: Its antigen is unknown.

The CDR3 runs to 16 residues. Trimming stripped 0 bases from V and 0 bases from J, with 9 bases between. Germline V gene sequence: CDR1 SGDLS, CDR2 YYNGEE. Sequenced by immunoSEQ multiplex PCR; TCRdb stores in-frame clones only, minus some. This table has approximately 65,000 clones, about nine tenths appearing once. The starting material was peripheral blood, obtained from a patient treated with photon-based radiotherapy. The chain joins TRBV9 to TRBJ2-2; possible D gene TRBD1, 6 bases. The clonotype comes from a woman in her 70s with pancreatic cancer. CDR3 DNA sequence: TGTGCCAGCAGCGTAGAGGGGACACCGAACACCGGGGAGCTGTTTTTT. It translates to CASSVEGTPNTGELFF.